What follows are 13 T cell receptor beta chains derived from one specimen sequenced in a study of blood T cell repertoires in COVID-19. The table came from immunoSEQ multiplex PCR; TCRdb's copy has only in-frame clones and leaves some out. This repertoire shows about 170,000 clones, about 90% found once; its top ten account for roughly 7%. The sequenced material came from PBMCs or T cells enriched from blood (not recorded which). Receptors were obtained from a woman aged 45 to 65 who had recovered from COVID-19.

This sequence joins TRBV5-5 and TRBJ2-2; TRBD1 might be the D (6 bases). The CDR3 runs to 14 residues. The V gene lost 4 bases and the J gene lost 9 bases, with 16 bases spanning the gap. CDR1 is SGHKS, CDR2 YYEKEE, per germline (reference sequence). The CDR3 protein is CASSPTTGIRELFF. The CDR3 nucleotides read TGTGCCAGCAGCCCAACTACAGGGATCCGGGAGCTGTTTTTT.

V and J are TRBV6-5 and TRBJ2-7; weak D call: TRBD1 (6 bases). The V and J ends lost 0 bases and 3 bases respectively, with 12 bases between them. This CDR3 has 15 residues. Germline values: CDR1 MNHEY, CDR2 SVGAGI. Here the CDR3 reads CASSYSILGGYEQYF. CDR3 DNA: TGTGCCAGCAGTTACTCCATACTAGGGGGCTACGAGCAGTACTTC.

The V and J genes are TRBV27 and TRBJ2-7, with 8 positions matching TRBD2. The CDR3 consists of 16 residues. The V segment lost 5 bases and the J segment 4 bases; nucleotides outside the gene matches: 13. Germline CDR1 and CDR2: MNHEY and SMNVEV (reference sequence). CDR3 residues: CASSARGDLAGYEQYF. CDR3 bases: TGTGCCAGCAGTGCCCGAGGGGACTTAGCGGGGTACGAGCAGTACTTC.

In this sample, this clone turned up once. The genes are TRBV3-1 (or the pseudogene TRBV3-2) and TRBJ1-1; 7 nucleotides align to TRBD1. Germline assignment: CDR1 LGHDT and CDR2 YNNKEL (reference sequence). J lost 4 bases, V lost 4 bases, and 6 bases had no gene match. This CDR3 comprises 14 residues. This chain's CDR3 is CASSPRGQITEAFF. In DNA form, the CDR3 reads TGTGCCAGCAGCCCAAGGGGACAGATCACTGAAGCTTTCTTT.

This clone was seen just once. The chain employs TRBV2 and TRBJ2-7; a possible D gene is TRBD1 (6 bases). The CDR3 has 13 residues. Germline CDR1 reads SNHLY; CDR2 reads FYNNEI. Trimming cost V 8 bases and J 5 bases, with 16 bases left between them. For the CDR3, the DNA is TGTGCCAGCCATCTGGGGGCGGGCGACGAGCAGTACTTC. It yields the protein CASHLGAGDEQYF.

The CDR3 DNA sequence: TGTGCCAGCAGGCAAGGGGGTTCCGACTCCTACGAGCAGTACTTC. The encoded protein is CASRQGGSDSYEQYF. V usage is TRBV6-5 and J usage is TRBJ2-7; tentative D call: TRBD1 (6 bases). The CDR3 totals 15 residues. V lost 6 bases to trimming and J lost 0 bases, with 15 bases between them. The V gene's germline CDR1 is MNHEY and CDR2 SVGAGI.

The CDR3 here is CASSKQTGMNTEAFF. The DNA of the CDR3 is TGTGCCAGCAGTAAACAAACAGGGATGAACACTGAAGCTTTCTTT. The rearrangement links TRBV6-5 to TRBJ1-1; a possible D gene is TRBD1 (6 bases). Trimming took 5 bases from V and 0 from J, leaving 13 bases between them. Looked up from germline, CDR1 is MNHEY and CDR2 is SVGAGI. This CDR3 spans 15 amino acids.

This rearrangement joins TRBV5-1 to TRBJ1-2; 10 bases are shared with TRBD1. Germline CDR1 SGHRS, CDR2 YFSETQ. This CDR3 has 16 residues. V shed 0 bases and J 7 bases; nucleotides not matched to a gene: 9. The CDR3 spells CASSLVVTGGASGYTF. CDR3 DNA sequence: TGCGCCAGCAGCTTGGTAGTGACAGGGGGCGCCTCTGGCTACACCTTC.

In nucleotides, the CDR3 is TGCAGTGCTACCCACGGAGTAGAGCAGTTCTTC. The encoded protein is CSATHGVEQFF. The rearrangement uses TRBV20-1 and TRBJ2-1; unclear D gene. Germline CDR1 reads DFQATT; CDR2 reads SNEGSKA (reference sequence). There are 11 residues in the CDR3. V lost 4 bases, J lost 10 bases, and 11 bases lay in between.

CDR3 nucleotides: TGTGCCAGCAGTCCAGGGGGGTATAATTCACCCCTCCACTTT. Amino acid sequence: CASSPGGYNSPLHF. The chain carries TRBV6-5 and TRBJ1-6; 7 nucleotides match TRBD1. The ends lost 5 bases at V and 4 bases at J; junction bases unmatched: 2. The CDR3 is made up of 14 amino acids. The V gene's germline CDR1 is MNHEY and CDR2 SVGAGI.

The chain links TRBV11-2 to TRBJ2-1, with 13 bases matching TRBD2. Germline CDR1 and CDR2: SGHAT and FQNNGV. The CDR3 has 15 residues. V lost 5 bases and J lost 9; bases outside the gene matches: 7. CDR3 residues: CASSIGTSGISEQFF. The CDR3 nucleotides are TGTGCCAGCAGCATAGGGACTAGCGGGATTAGTGAGCAGTTCTTC. The full variable domain, in which reference TRBV11-2 and TRBJ2-1 provide the parts outside the CDR3, is EAGVAQSPRYKIIEKRQSVAFWCNPISGHATLYWYQQILGQGPKLLIQFQNNGVVDDSQLPKDRFSAERLKGVDSTLKIQPAKLEDSAVYLCASSIGTSGISEQFFGPGTRLTVL.

The chain recombines TRBV28 with TRBJ1-5, with D possibly being TRBD1 (5 bases). V dropped 6 bases and J dropped 3 bases, with 12 bases sitting between them. This CDR3 contains 14 residues. Germline V gene sequence: CDR1 MDHEN, CDR2 SYDVKM. The chain's CDR3 is CASRQGHFNQPQHF. The CDR3 DNA is TGTGCCAGCAGGCAGGGCCACTTCAATCAGCCCCAGCATTTT.

The chain recombines TRBV6-2 or TRBV6-3 with TRBJ1-1; weak D call: TRBD1 (6 bases). There are 14 residues in the CDR3. Trimming removed 6 bases at V and 0 bases at J, with 11 bases between. Germline values: CDR1 MNHEY, CDR2 SVGEGT. CDR3 sequence: CASSQQGMNTEAFF. The DNA of the CDR3 is TGTGCCAGCAGCCAACAGGGTATGAACACTGAAGCTTTCTTT.